The 19 T cell receptor beta chains below all came from one sample that was sequenced in a study of T-cell reconstitution after alpha-beta-depleted transplantation in children. Construction of the TCRbeta library involved unique molecular identifiers. TCRdb redid the calling of the PCR reads with MiXCR, one entry per CDR3 protein. The sample lists around 93,000 distinct CDR3 sequences, 6.5% to 8.5% occurring once. The material sequenced was PBMCs from the stem cell graft donor, taken from the stem cell graft. The receptors were gathered from a human donor who donated a stem cell graft to a child with congenital amegakaryocytic thrombocytopenia.

Many counts were recorded for this clonotype. The V gene is TRBV12-3 or TRBV12-4, the J gene TRBJ2-7, with D unresolved. This CDR3 region has 13 residues. Trimming stripped 4 bases from V and 3 bases from J, with 10 bases between. The CDR3 loop reads CASSSVGFYEQYF. CDR3 sequence (DNA): TGTGCCAGCAGTTCGGTCGGATTCTACGAGCAGTACTTC.

This clonotype was seen many times. V and J are TRBV4-1 and TRBJ2-1, with D tentatively TRBD2 (6 bases). V was cut by 0 bases and J by 0 bases, with 15 bases left in between. Germline CDR1 is MGHRA and CDR2 is YSYEKL. This CDR3 comprises 18 residues. The CDR3 bases are TGCGCCAGCAGCCAAGATACGGAGCGGAGGGGCTCCTACAATGAGCAGTTCTTC. Protein product: CASSQDTERRGSYNEQFF.

This clonotype was found many times. The V call is TRBV7-2, the J call TRBJ1-3, with a tentative D call TRBD1 (5 bases). The V gene lost 1 base and the J gene lost 6 bases, with 19 bases spanning the gap. Germline V gene lookup returns CDR1 SGHTA and CDR2 FQGNSA. The CDR3 is 17 residues long. As DNA, the CDR3 is TGTGCCAGCAGCTTAGTCGGCGGGTCGCAGGGAGAAAACACCATATATTTT. It yields the protein CASSLVGGSQGENTIYF. The entire variable domain, with the rest obtained from reference TRBV7-2 and TRBJ1-3, is as follows: GAGVSQSPSNKVTEKGKDVELRCDPISGHTALYWYRQSLGQGLEFLIYFQGNSAPDKSGLPSDRFSAERTGGSVSTLTIQRTQQEDSAVYLCASSLVGGSQGENTIYFGEGSWLTVV.

This clonotype was observed many times. J is TRBJ2-2 and V is TRBV5-1; D might be TRBD1 or TRBD2, each matching 6 bases. The V end was cut by 0 bases, the J end by 4 bases, with 13 bases between. The CDR3 contains 16 residues. Per the germline V gene, CDR1 is SGHRS and CDR2 is YFSETQ. CDR3 sequence (DNA): TGCGCCAGCAGCTTGGACGGGGGCCGGGGCACCGGGGAGCTGTTTTTT. It is translated as CASSLDGGRGTGELFF.

The V and J genes are TRBV4-3 and TRBJ2-6, with D tentatively TRBD1 (5 bases). V lost 1 base to trimming and J lost 2 bases, with 9 bases between them. The germline gives CDR1 LGHNA, CDR2 YSLEER. The CDR3 length is 16 residues. CDR3 sequence reads: CASSQAQGTGANVLTF. Written as DNA, the CDR3 is TGCGCCAGCAGCCAAGCTCAGGGAACTGGGGCCAACGTCCTGACTTTC.

This clonotype has a count of ten or more. The chain combines TRBV7-8 with TRBJ2-2; either TRBD1 or TRBD2 may fit D (7 bases each). V was clipped by 5 bases and J by 2 bases, with 21 bases between them. This CDR3 comprises 18 residues. Germline CDR1 is SGHVS and CDR2 is FQNEAQ. The CDR3 bases are TGTGCCAGCAGCCCAGGGGGGGAGGTAGAGCCCAACACCGGGGAGCTGTTTTTT. Translation gives CASSPGGEVEPNTGELFF.

This clonotype came up many times. This rearrangement joins TRBV7-6 to TRBJ1-1; D remains unclear. Per germline, CDR1 SGHVS and CDR2 FNYEAQ. V shed 4 bases and J shed 0 bases, with 9 bases lying between them. The CDR3 totals 14 residues. The CDR3, as DNA: TGTGCCAGCAGCTGGACGACGGTGAACACTGAAGCTTTCTTT. Protein product: CASSWTTVNTEAFF.

The rearrangement links TRBV6-5 to TRBJ1-3; D may be TRBD1 (5 bases). The germline V and J ends were trimmed by 3 bases and 0 bases, with 9 bases remaining between them. Germline V gene data show CDR1 as MNHEY and CDR2 as SVGAGI. This CDR3 contains 15 residues. The chain's CDR3 is CASSYQGFSGNTIYF. The DNA for the CDR3 is TGTGCCAGCAGTTATCAGGGCTTCTCTGGAAACACCATATATTTT.

This clonotype was detected ten times or more. J is TRBJ2-7 and V is TRBV6-5; 13 nucleotides align to TRBD2. The CDR3 covers 15 residues. The trim removed 5 bases at V and 5 bases at J, leaving 6 bases unmatched. Germline V gene lookup returns CDR1 MNHEY and CDR2 SVGAGI. The DNA of the CDR3 is TGTGCCAGCAGTCTCCGACTAGCGGGGGGTCACGAGCAGTACTTC. Translating it yields CASSLRLAGGHEQYF.

The V gene is TRBV20-1, the J gene TRBJ1-2, with D unresolved. From germline, CDR1 is DFQATT and CDR2 SNEGSKA (reference sequence). This CDR3 is built from 12 residues. CDR3 bases: TGCACCGTAACCACCGGGGATGAAGGCTACACCTTC. Amino acids: CTVTTGDEGYTF.

In its sample, this clonotype was seen a few times. The genes are TRBV5-1 and TRBJ2-7; TRBD1 is a possible D gene (5 bases). Germline CDR1 reads SGHRS; CDR2 reads YFSETQ. The CDR3 runs 15 residues. Between the trimmed V and J ends, which lost 4 bases and 0 bases, there was a span of 14 bases. CDR3 residues: CASSGDRHYSYEQYF. The CDR3 DNA reads as TGCGCCAGCAGCGGAGACAGACATTACTCCTACGAGCAGTACTTC.

This clonotype was counted between two and nine times. The chain employs TRBV19 and TRBJ2-1; no definite D call. In germline, CDR1 is LNHDA, CDR2 SQIVND (reference sequence). The CDR3 totals 17 residues. V was pared by 3 bases and J by 0 bases, with 15 bases between. CDR3 in amino acids: CASSISPLRTSYNEQFF. CDR3 DNA: TGTGCCAGTAGTATCTCACCCCTACGTACCTCCTACAATGAGCAGTTCTTC.

This clonotype has ten or more counts. The V call is TRBV7-2, the J call TRBJ2-6, with unresolved D. The CDR3 runs 15 residues. Germline CDR1 is SGHTA and CDR2 is FQGNSA. V lost 5 bases, J lost 8 bases, and 16 bases lay in between. The CDR3 loop is CASSPEALGTNVLTF. The CDR3 nucleotides are TGTGCCAGCAGCCCAGAGGCTCTGGGGACCAACGTCCTGACTTTC.

Ten or more counts support this clonotype. This chain uses TRBV5-6 with TRBJ1-4; unclear D gene. This CDR3 comprises 12 residues. Germline-derived CDR1 and CDR2 are SGHDT and YYEEEE. V gave up 3 bases and J gave up 10 bases, with 10 bases separating them. For the CDR3, the DNA is TGTGCCAGCAGCTCCTACGACGTAAAACTGTTTTTT. Translation: CASSSYDVKLFF.

This clonotype was found many times. This chain connects TRBV20-1 to TRBJ1-1; no reliable D call. The length of the CDR3 is 14 residues. Germline V gene lookup returns CDR1 DFQATT and CDR2 SNEGSKA (reference sequence). Trimming took off 2 bases at V and 2 bases at J, with 12 bases between the two ends. In DNA, the CDR3 is TGCAGTGCTAGACGCGCAGACCCTAACACTGAAGCTTTCTTT. This sequence encodes CSARRADPNTEAFF.

Concerning this clonotype itself: A much larger clone is a single base away; this may be a read error. The chain links TRBV5-6 to TRBJ2-6; D perhaps matches TRBD1 (5 bases). Per the germline V gene, CDR1 is SGHDT and CDR2 is YYEEEE. This CDR3 has 15 amino acids. The CDR3, as DNA: TGTGCCAGCTCTGGTCGGGCGTCTGGGGCCAACGGCCTGACTTTC. It translates to CASSGRASGANGLTF.

Many counts were recorded for this clonotype. The rearrangement uses TRBV18 and TRBJ2-1; D remains unclear. The CDR3 consists of 12 residues. Germline V CDR1 and CDR2: KGHSH, LQKENI. V lost 3 bases, J lost 9 bases, and 9 bases lay in between. CDR3 protein: CASSPPGFEQFF. The CDR3 DNA sequence: TGTGCCAGCTCACCCCCCGGTTTTGAGCAGTTCTTC.

This clonotype was seen ten or more times. V gene TRBV5-1 combines with J gene TRBJ1-2, with D possibly TRBD1 on 5 matching bases. From germline, CDR1 is SGHRS and CDR2 YFSETQ. The CDR3 is 14 residues long. V was pared by 0 bases and J by 3 bases, with 9 bases between. In nucleotides, the CDR3 is TGCGCCAGCAGCTTGGTGGGGGACGACTATGGCTACACCTTC. It codes for CASSLVGDDYGYTF.

Ten or more counts support this clonotype. V usage is TRBV3-1 and J usage is TRBJ2-5; 7 nucleotides match TRBD2. The CDR3 totals 17 residues. V shed 2 bases and J 1 base; nucleotides not matched to a gene: 10. The V gene's germline CDR1 is LGHDT and CDR2 YNNKEL (reference sequence). This CDR3 reads CASSQRMGGRSQETQYF. DNA for the CDR3: TGTGCCAGCAGCCAAAGAATGGGCGGGAGAAGCCAAGAGACCCAGTACTTC.